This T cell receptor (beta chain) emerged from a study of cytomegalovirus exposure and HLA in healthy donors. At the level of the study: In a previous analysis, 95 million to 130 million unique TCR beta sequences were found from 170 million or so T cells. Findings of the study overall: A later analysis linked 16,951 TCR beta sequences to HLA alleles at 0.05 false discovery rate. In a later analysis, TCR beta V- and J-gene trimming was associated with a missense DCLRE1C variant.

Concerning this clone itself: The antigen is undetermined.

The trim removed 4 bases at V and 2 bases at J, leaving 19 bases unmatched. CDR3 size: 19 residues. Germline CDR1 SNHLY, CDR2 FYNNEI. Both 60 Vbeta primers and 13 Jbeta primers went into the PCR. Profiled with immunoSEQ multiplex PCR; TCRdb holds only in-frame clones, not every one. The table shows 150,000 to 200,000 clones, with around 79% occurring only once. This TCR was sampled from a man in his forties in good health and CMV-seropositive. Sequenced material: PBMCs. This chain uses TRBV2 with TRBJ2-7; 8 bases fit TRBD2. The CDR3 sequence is CASSGWTDGSGMRTYEQYF. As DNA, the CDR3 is TGTGCCAGCAGTGGCTGGACGGACGGTAGCGGGATGAGGACCTACGAGCAGTACTTC.